Each of the 10 T cell receptor beta chains below was sequenced from the same sample in a study of T cell repertoires in cytomegalovirus infection (dated 2019 in TCRdb). Sequencing relied on an Illumina HiSeq 1500. The public reads were reanalyzed by TCRdb: fastp trimming at Q25, MiXCR alignment, in-frame beta chains only. Rows matching on CDR3 protein sequence are summarized as one entry with the most common DNA and genes. Counted in this sample were more than 500,000 distinct CDR3 sequences; more than 15% of them appeared once. The ten top clones hold roughly 25% of the sample. What was sequenced was CD8+ T cells from PBMCs. The receptors shown here come from a human donor in good health (CMV status not recorded). Some clones in this sample may be carry-over from other donors' samples.

This clonotype has at least ten counts. V gene TRBV2 combines with J gene TRBJ2-1; weak D call: TRBD2 (5 bases). Trimming cost V 3 bases and J 5 bases, with 5 bases left between them. In germline, CDR1 is SNHLY, CDR2 FYNNEI. The CDR3 is 12 amino acids. The CDR3 here is CASSERDNEQFF. The CDR3 region has the DNA TGTGCCAGCAGTGAGAGGGACAATGAGCAGTTCTTC.

This clonotype was detected ten times or more. The V and J genes are TRBV28 and TRBJ2-7, with D unclear. Trimming pared 5 bases from V and 3 bases from J, leaving 17 bases between. The CDR3 consists of 15 residues. From germline, CDR1 is MDHEN and CDR2 SYDVKM. CDR3 residues: CASSPSPGPDYEQYF. The CDR3 DNA follows: TGTGCCAGCAGTCCCTCACCCGGACCAGACTACGAGCAGTACTTC. Together with reference TRBV28 and TRBJ2-7, the CDR3 gives the full variable domain: DVKVTQSSRYLVKRTGEKVFLECVQDMDHENMFWYRQDPGLGLRLIYFSYDVKMKEKGDIPEGYSVSREKKERFSLILESASTNQTSMYLCASSPSPGPDYEQYFGPGTRLTVT.

The chain uses TRBV27 and TRBJ2-3; the match to TRBD1 covers 8 bases. This CDR3 comprises 13 residues. Trimming took 5 bases from V and 7 from J; bases not matched to a gene: 5. Germline V gene data show CDR1 as MNHEY and CDR2 as SMNVEV (reference sequence). The CDR3 here is CASSTRQGNTQYF. The CDR3 nucleotides read TGTGCCAGCAGTACACGACAGGGGAATACGCAGTATTTT.

This rearrangement joins TRBV12-3 or TRBV12-4 to TRBJ1-2, with D uncertain. Deletions cut 3 bases from V and 6 bases from J, with 11 bases between. This CDR3 comprises 13 residues. The CDR3 coding sequence is TGTGCCAGCAGTTTCGGGAGTCTGAATGGCTACACCTTC. It encodes CASSFGSLNGYTF.

The chain employs TRBV2 and TRBJ2-5, with D perhaps TRBD1 (6 bases). The CDR3 contains 14 residues. The germline V gene has CDR1 SNHLY and CDR2 FYNNEI. Trimming left V 6 bases short and J 5 bases short, with 16 bases between. The CDR3 loop is CASRSYRVGETQYF. The CDR3 coding sequence is TGTGCCAGCAGGAGTTACAGGGTCGGGGAGACCCAGTACTTC. The variable domain in full, completed from reference TRBV2 and TRBJ2-5, reads EPEVTQTPSHQVTQMGQEVILRCVPISNHLYFYWYRQILGQKVEFLVSFYNNEISEKSEIFDDQFSVERPDGSNFTLKIRSTKLEDSAMYFCASRSYRVGETQYFGPGTRLLVL.

This clonotype was detected ten times or more. The chain links TRBV7-6 to TRBJ2-5; 9 positions match TRBD2. Germline CDR1 and CDR2: SGHVS and FNYEAQ. This CDR3 is 15 amino acids long. With 1 base clipped from V and 4 bases from J, the junction kept 4 bases outside the gene matches. CDR3 in amino acids: CASSLEAGGGETQYF. DNA for the CDR3: TGTGCCAGCAGCTTAGAAGCGGGAGGAGGAGAGACCCAGTACTTC. The full variable domain, in which reference TRBV7-6 and TRBJ2-5 provide the parts outside the CDR3, is GAGVSQSPRYKVTKRGQDVALRCDPISGHVSLYWYRQALGQGPEFLTYFNYEAQQDKSGLPNDRFSAERPEGSISTLTIQRTEQRDSAMYRCASSLEAGGGETQYFGPGTRLLVL.

This clonotype was counted ten times or more. The CDR3 spells CASSQRQGAGNEQYF. The CDR3, as DNA: TGTGCCAGCAGCCAAAGACAGGGGGCCGGGAACGAGCAGTACTTC. J is TRBJ2-7 and V is TRBV4-2; 10 nucleotides align to TRBD1. Germline V gives CDR1 LGHNA, CDR2 YNFKEQ. Trimming took 2 bases from V and 5 from J; bases not matched to a gene: 6. The CDR3 runs to 15 residues.

The DNA for the CDR3 is TGTGCCACCAGCAGCAGGGGAGCTGGAAACACCATATATTTT. This encodes CATSSRGAGNTIYF. The chain uses TRBV15 and TRBJ1-3; D might be TRBD1 (6 bases). Germline V gives CDR1 LNHNV, CDR2 YYDKDF (reference sequence). The CDR3 covers 14 residues. Trimming left V 3 bases short and J 2 bases short, with 8 bases between.

J is TRBJ1-1 and V is TRBV5-6; TRBD1 is a possible D gene (6 bases). V gave up 4 bases and J gave up 3 bases, with 16 bases separating them. The CDR3 is 15 residues long. Germline CDR1 and CDR2: SGHDT and YYEEEE. The CDR3 region has the DNA TGTGCCAGCAGCCCAACCGACAGGTTGTACACTGAAGCTTTCTTT. As protein: CASSPTDRLYTEAFF.

The chain links TRBV25-1 to TRBJ2-7, with D possibly being TRBD2 (6 bases). CDR1 is MGHDK and CDR2 is SYGVNS in the germline V gene. V gave up 4 bases and J gave up 5 bases, with 12 bases separating them. This CDR3 contains 13 residues. The CDR3 DNA reads TGTGCCAGCAGTGGGGGGGTGAGGGACGAGCAGTACTTC. Protein sequence: CASSGGVRDEQYF.